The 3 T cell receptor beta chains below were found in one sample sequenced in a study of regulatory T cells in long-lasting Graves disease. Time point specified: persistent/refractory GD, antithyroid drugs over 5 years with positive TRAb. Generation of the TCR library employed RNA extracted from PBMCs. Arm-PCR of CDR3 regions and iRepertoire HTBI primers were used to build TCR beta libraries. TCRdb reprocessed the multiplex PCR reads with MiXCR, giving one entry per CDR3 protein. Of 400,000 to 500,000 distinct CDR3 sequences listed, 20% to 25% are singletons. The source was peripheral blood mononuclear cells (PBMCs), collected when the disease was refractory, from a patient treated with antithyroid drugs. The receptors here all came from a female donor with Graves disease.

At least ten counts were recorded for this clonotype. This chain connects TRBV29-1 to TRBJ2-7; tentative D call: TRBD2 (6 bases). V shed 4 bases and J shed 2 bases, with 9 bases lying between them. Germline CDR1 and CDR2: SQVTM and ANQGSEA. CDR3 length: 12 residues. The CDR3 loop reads CSVGGLTYEQYF. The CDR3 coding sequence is TGCAGCGTTGGGGGACTGACCTACGAGCAGTACTTC.

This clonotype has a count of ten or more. This CDR3 is CASRGWASTGYEQYF. CDR3 coding DNA: TGTGCCAGCAGGGGGTGGGCATCAACGGGCTACGAGCAGTACTTC. The J gene is TRBJ2-7, the V gene TRBV2; D call uncertain. Germline V gene lookup returns CDR1 SNHLY and CDR2 FYNNEI. V lost 6 bases to trimming and J lost 3 bases, with 18 bases between them. The CDR3 is 15 residues long.

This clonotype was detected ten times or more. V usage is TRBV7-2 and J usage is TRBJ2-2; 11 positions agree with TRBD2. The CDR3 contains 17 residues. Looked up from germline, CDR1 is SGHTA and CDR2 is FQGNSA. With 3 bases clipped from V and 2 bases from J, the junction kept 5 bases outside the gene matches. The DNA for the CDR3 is TGTGCCAGCAGCTTCCTGACTAGCGGGACTAACACCGGGGAGCTGTTTTTT. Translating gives CASSFLTSGTNTGELFF.